One and the same sample provided the 30 T cell receptor beta chains below, sequenced in a study of neoadjuvant anti-PD-1 for oral cavity cancer. Some clones are missing from TCRdb's copy, which holds only in-frame ones; the method was immunoSEQ multiplex PCR. This sample has fewer than 90,000 clones, with approximately 80% found just once. This specimen was PBMCs, taken before nivolumab (anti-PD-1) treatment. The receptors here all came from a person aged 35-79 years with oral cavity squamous cell carcinoma.

The CDR3 loop reads CASSSPTRPQQYF. CDR3 DNA sequence: TGTGCCAGCAGTTCCCCGACCCGCCCACAGCAGTACTTC. The chain uses TRBV27 and TRBJ2-7, with D uncertain. Per the germline V gene, CDR1 is MNHEY and CDR2 is SMNVEV (reference sequence). V lost 4 bases and J 8 bases, leaving 15 bases between the germline ends. The length of the CDR3 is 13 residues.

The V gene is TRBV6-5, the J gene TRBJ2-7, with a possible D match to TRBD1 (5 bases). Germline V CDR1 and CDR2: MNHEY, SVGAGI. Trimming took 5 bases from V and 3 from J, leaving 14 bases between them. The CDR3 has 14 residues. CDR3 DNA: TGTGCCAGCAGTAGAGTCGGTACAGGCTACGAGCAGTACTTC. This translates into CASSRVGTGYEQYF.

V and J are TRBV30 and TRBJ2-3; the D is unclear. Germline values: CDR1 GTSNPN, CDR2 SVGIG (reference sequence). Trimming took off 2 bases at V and 0 bases at J, with 12 bases between the two ends. CDR3 length: 15 amino acids. CDR3: CAWSIRRVSTDTQYF. The CDR3 DNA is TGTGCCTGGAGTATCCGTAGGGTTAGCACAGATACGCAGTATTTT.

This chain links TRBV7-8 with TRBJ2-7; D could derive from TRBD1 or TRBD2 (5 bases each). The CDR3 sequence is 14 residues long. CDR1 is SGHVS and CDR2 is FQNEAQ in the germline V gene. Trimming took off 10 bases at V and 6 bases at J, with 22 bases between the two ends. The chain's CDR3 is CATNTHSGPLEQYF. The CDR3 region has the DNA TGTGCCACGAACACCCACTCGGGGCCCCTCGAGCAGTACTTC. The full variable domain, rest sourced from reference TRBV7-8 and TRBJ2-7, is GAGVSQSPRYKVAKRGQDVALRCDPISGHVSLFWYQQALGQGPEFLTYFQNEAQLDKSGLPSDRFFAERPEGSVSTLKIQRTQQEDSAVYLCATNTHSGPLEQYFGPGTRLTVT.

The chain links TRBV5-1 to TRBJ2-3; D not resolved. There are 15 residues in the CDR3. The germline V gene has CDR1 SGHRS and CDR2 YFSETQ. Trimming pared 6 bases from V and 0 bases from J, leaving 14 bases between. In nucleotides, the CDR3 is TGCGCCAGCACCAACTGGAAGAGCAGCACAGATACGCAGTATTTT. Encoded protein: CASTNWKSSTDTQYF.

V gene TRBV11-2 combines with J gene TRBJ2-5, with TRBD1 matching over 9 bases. The germline gives CDR1 SGHAT, CDR2 FQNNGV. Unmatched junction bases numbered 5, after V lost 2 bases and J lost 4 bases. This CDR3 comprises 15 residues. CDR3 nucleotide sequence: TGTGCCAGCAGCTTATCAACAGGGGGCGGAGAGACCCAGTACTTC. Translated: CASSLSTGGGETQYF.

The chain is built from TRBV6-6 and TRBJ2-5; D uncertain. V lost 6 bases, J lost 5 bases, and 7 bases lay in between. The CDR3 runs to 11 residues. CDR1 is MNHNY and CDR2 is SVGAGI in the germline V gene (reference sequence). The chain's CDR3 is CASRSRETQYF. As DNA, the CDR3 is TGTGCCAGCAGGTCTAGGGAGACCCAGTACTTC.

For the CDR3, the DNA is TGTGCCATCAGTGAGAGCGGCATTCAAGAGACCCAGTACTTC. Translating gives CAISESGIQETQYF. J is TRBJ2-5 and V is TRBV10-3; tentative D call: TRBD2 (5 bases). Trimming stripped 2 bases from V and 2 bases from J, with 9 bases between. The CDR3 is made up of 14 amino acids. CDR1 and CDR2 from the germline V gene are ENHRY and SYGVKD.

The rearrangement joins TRBV7-6 to TRBJ2-5; D is unclear. The CDR3 runs 15 residues. Trimming shortened V by 1 base and J by 0 bases, and 9 bases separated the two germline ends. From germline, CDR1 is SGHVS and CDR2 FNYEAQ. The CDR3 DNA sequence: TGTGCCAGCAGCTTAGGATCTGCAGACCAAGAGACCCAGTACTTC. Its translation: CASSLGSADQETQYF.

This clone appeared once. This chain joins TRBV6-5 and TRBJ2-5, with 9 nucleotides matching TRBD1. The CDR3 is 15 amino acids. V shed 9 bases, J shed 5 bases, and the junction held 13 bases outside the gene matches. Germline V gene lookup returns CDR1 MNHEY and CDR2 SVGAGI. The DNA of the CDR3 is TGTGCCAGTAGGGGAACAGGGGGCGCGGGTGAGACCCAGTACTTC. Its translation is CASRGTGGAGETQYF.

The V and J genes are TRBV6-5 and TRBJ2-1; D uncertain. Germline V CDR1 and CDR2: MNHEY, SVGAGI. The V and J ends lost 5 bases and 4 bases respectively, with 15 bases between them. CDR3 length: 15 amino acids. The CDR3 nucleotides read TGTGCCAGCAGTACCTACAGAATGACATACAATGAGCAGTTCTTC. It codes for CASSTYRMTYNEQFF.

This sequence joins TRBV2 and TRBJ2-7; D may match TRBD1 or TRBD2 (6 bases each). CDR1 and CDR2 (germline): SNHLY, FYNNEI. The CDR3 loop spans 14 amino acids. Trimming took 7 bases from V and 6 from J, leaving 19 bases between them. The CDR3 loop reads CASTPEGGLAEQYF. In nucleotides, the CDR3 is TGTGCCAGCACCCCGGAGGGGGGCTTGGCCGAGCAGTACTTC.

The gene calls are TRBV11-1 and TRBJ2-3, with 8 bases lining up with TRBD2. V gave up 4 bases and J gave up 0 bases; unmatched junction bases: 6. This CDR3 contains 16 residues. Germline CDR1 is SGHAT and CDR2 is FQDESV (reference sequence). DNA for the CDR3: TGTGCCAGCAGCTCCCCGGGAGGGATAAGCACAGATACGCAGTATTTT. Encoded protein: CASSSPGGISTDTQYF.

The chain employs TRBV2 and TRBJ2-2; D gene uncertain. CDR1 SNHLY and CDR2 FYNNEI come from the germline V gene. V lost 4 bases and J 1 base, leaving 10 bases between the germline ends. This CDR3 has 15 residues. The CDR3 bases are TGTGCCAGCAGTGTTCTCGGGCTGAACACCGGGGAGCTGTTTTTT. It translates to CASSVLGLNTGELFF.

CDR3 amino acids: CAISSTGANYGYTF. CDR3 coding DNA: TGTGCCATCAGCTCAACAGGGGCTAACTATGGCTACACCTTC. The chain links TRBV10-3 to TRBJ1-2, with 7 nucleotides matching TRBD1. Germline CDR1 ENHRY, CDR2 SYGVKD. The CDR3 is 14 residues long. The V segment lost 6 bases and the J segment 0 bases; nucleotides outside the gene matches: 4.

Here the CDR3 reads CAISESGGGETQYF. The CDR3 DNA reads as TGTGCCATCAGTGAATCGGGGGGCGGAGAGACCCAGTACTTC. The chain has TRBV10-3 and TRBJ2-5; TRBD2 might be the D (7 bases). From germline, CDR1 is ENHRY and CDR2 SYGVKD. This CDR3 is built from 14 residues. Trimming took 3 bases from V and 4 from J, leaving 12 bases between them.

The V and J genes are TRBV27 and TRBJ2-7, with 11 positions matching TRBD2. This CDR3 contains 14 residues. The germline gives CDR1 MNHEY, CDR2 SMNVEV (reference sequence). Unmatched junction bases numbered 3, after V lost 6 bases and J lost 2 bases. CDR3 sequence reads: CASSRLAGPYEQYF. CDR3 bases: TGTGCCAGCAGCCGACTAGCGGGACCCTACGAGCAGTACTTC.

V gene TRBV30 combines with J gene TRBJ2-1; 10 bases align to TRBD2. Germline V CDR1 and CDR2: GTSNPN, SVGIG (reference sequence). With 7 bases clipped from V and 5 bases from J, the junction kept 5 bases outside the gene matches. There are 13 residues in the CDR3. CDR3 DNA sequence: TGTGCCTTTTCCCTAGCGGGAGACAATGAGCAGTTCTTC. Translation gives CAFSLAGDNEQFF.

V is TRBV5-4 and J is TRBJ2-1; TRBD1 aligns across 9 bases. The V segment lost 4 bases and the J segment 6 bases; nucleotides outside the gene matches: 8. This CDR3 contains 15 residues. Germline V gene lookup returns CDR1 SGHNT and CDR2 YYREEE (reference sequence). CDR3 nucleotides: TGTGCCAGCAGCACCCCTAGGGACAGGGTCAATGAGCAGTTCTTC. Translated, it gives CASSTPRDRVNEQFF.

The chain uses TRBV11-1 and TRBJ2-1, with D uncertain. This CDR3 has 15 amino acids. The V end lost 1 base, the J end lost 2 bases, and 9 bases lay between the germline ends. Germline CDR1 SGHAT, CDR2 FQDESV (reference sequence). CDR3 loop: CASSLGQIPYNEQFF. In DNA form, the CDR3 reads TGTGCCAGCAGCTTAGGGCAGATACCCTACAATGAGCAGTTCTTC.

Details on this clone: Germline and junction disagree at one end, which may indicate a read error. The chain links TRBV6-1 to TRBJ2-2; no reliable D call. Per germline, CDR1 MNHNS and CDR2 SASEGT. The CDR3 totals 16 residues. This CDR3 reads CVSSEIWESRTGELFF. In DNA, the CDR3 is TGTGTCAGCAGTGAAATCTGGGAATCCCGTACCGGGGAGCTGTTTTTT.

This chain joins TRBV4-2 and TRBJ2-1; the match to TRBD1 covers 12 bases. Germline CDR1 reads LGHNA; CDR2 reads YNFKEQ. CDR3 length: 17 residues. Losses at the gene ends were 0 bases for V and 7 bases for J; bases not matched to a gene: 7. The CDR3 DNA reads as TGTGCCAGCAGCCAAGATGGGGACAGGGGGCTTATAAATGAGCAGTTCTTC. It encodes CASSQDGDRGLINEQFF.

The chain links TRBV2 to TRBJ2-7; 7 nucleotides line up with TRBD2. The CDR3 loop spans 13 amino acids. Germline V gene sequence: CDR1 SNHLY, CDR2 FYNNEI. The V and J ends lost 3 bases and 4 bases, in that order; junction bases with no gene match: 3. The CDR3 DNA follows: TGTGCCAGCAGTGAGGGACTACCTTACGAGCAGTACTTC. It specifies CASSEGLPYEQYF.

This clone appeared once. The V gene is TRBV4-2, the J gene TRBJ2-6; D not resolved. Trimming removed 4 bases at V and 0 bases at J, with 4 bases between. The CDR3 is 14 residues long. CDR1 is LGHNA and CDR2 is YNFKEQ in the germline V gene. CDR3: CASSLISGANVLTF. CDR3 sequence (DNA): TGTGCCAGCAGCCTTATCTCTGGGGCCAACGTCCTGACTTTC.

In its sample, this clone was seen a few times. The chain carries TRBV2 and TRBJ2-1, with 14 bases lining up with TRBD2. CDR1 is SNHLY, CDR2 FYNNEI, per germline. The CDR3 spans 15 residues. The V and J ends lost 6 bases and 8 bases, in that order; junction bases with no gene match: 6. The CDR3 bases are TGTGCCAGCAGGGGGACTAGCGGGAGAGTAGATGAGCAGTTCTTC. Translating it yields CASRGTSGRVDEQFF. Filled out from reference TRBV2 and TRBJ2-1, the complete variable domain reads EPEVTQTPSHQVTQMGQEVILRCVPISNHLYFYWYRQILGQKVEFLVSFYNNEISEKSEIFDDQFSVERPDGSNFTLKIRSTKLEDSAMYFCASRGTSGRVDEQFFGPGTRLTVL.

The chain uses TRBV11-2 and TRBJ2-7; TRBD2 agrees at 7 bases. V was pared by 2 bases and J by 3 bases, with 4 bases of the junction left unmatched. CDR1 and CDR2 (germline): SGHAT, FQNNGV. The CDR3 runs 14 residues. The chain's CDR3 is CASSLFGGSYEQYF. As DNA, the CDR3 is TGTGCCAGCAGCTTATTTGGCGGGAGCTACGAGCAGTACTTC.

The chain recombines TRBV30 with TRBJ2-1; D gene ambiguous. From germline, CDR1 is GTSNPN and CDR2 SVGIG (reference sequence). This CDR3 spans 15 amino acids. The V end was cut by 5 bases, the J end by 0 bases, with 14 bases between. CDR3 region: CAWEAGVSSYNEQFF. In DNA, the CDR3 is TGTGCCTGGGAGGCTGGGGTCAGCTCCTACAATGAGCAGTTCTTC.

The gene calls are TRBV10-1 and TRBJ1-5; 7 positions agree with TRBD1. CDR1 is WNHNN, CDR2 SYGVQD, per germline (reference sequence). With 10 bases clipped from V and 0 bases from J, the junction kept 9 bases outside the gene matches. This CDR3 is 15 amino acids long. The CDR3 protein is CATADRVVSNQPQHF. The CDR3 region has the DNA TGCGCCACCGCTGACAGGGTGGTTAGCAATCAGCCCCAGCATTTT.

The chain joins TRBV10-3 to TRBJ1-6, with D unresolved. Trimming cost V 6 bases and J 0 bases, with 6 bases left between them. This CDR3 region has 14 residues. CDR1 ENHRY and CDR2 SYGVKD come from the germline V gene. The CDR3 sequence is CAISLDSYNSPLHF. Here the CDR3 DNA reads TGTGCCATCAGCCTGGACTCCTATAATTCACCCCTCCACTTT.

The genes are TRBV10-3 and TRBJ2-7; weak D call: TRBD1 (7 bases). The germline V gene has CDR1 ENHRY and CDR2 SYGVKD. This CDR3 is 15 amino acids long. V was trimmed by 3 bases and J by 5 bases, leaving 17 bases between them. Written as DNA, the CDR3 is TGTGCCATCAGTGACGGGCCAGGGGGGAGGAACGAGCAGTACTTC. Protein: CAISDGPGGRNEQYF.